This T cell receptor beta chain stems from a study of T cells in Graves' hyperthyroidism and ophthalmopathy. Whole-study findings and limits: Within blood appeared most thyroid clonotypes that had expanded above 0.001.

Germline trimming cut 6 bases from V and 1 base from J; bases unmatched to any gene: 4. The germline V gene encodes CDR1 MNHEY and CDR2 SVGEGT. The CDR3 runs 15 residues. Using RNA transcripts as the source, TCR beta CDR3 regions were amplified. The primer set for the first-round RT-PCR of the TCR CDR3 was HTBI. From the multiplex PCR reads, TCRdb called clonotypes with MiXCR, one entry per CDR3 protein. The sample comprises a few hundred thousand distinct CDR3 sequences, approximately 15% of which are singletons, and under 8% rests with the top ten. This clonotype showed up just a few times. Its antigen is unidentified. Among the patients, aged 18 to 65, hyperthyroidism was newly diagnosed and had lasted under 2 months.

The clonotype was recovered from a woman in her thirties with Graves' hyperthyroidism. The rearrangement uses TRBV6-2 or TRBV6-3 and TRBJ2-5; 11 bases line up with TRBD2. The sample taken for sequencing was blood. The CDR3 bases are TGTGCCAGCAGCATACTAGCGGGAGTCCAAGAGACCCAGTACTTC. Its protein product is CASSILAGVQETQYF.